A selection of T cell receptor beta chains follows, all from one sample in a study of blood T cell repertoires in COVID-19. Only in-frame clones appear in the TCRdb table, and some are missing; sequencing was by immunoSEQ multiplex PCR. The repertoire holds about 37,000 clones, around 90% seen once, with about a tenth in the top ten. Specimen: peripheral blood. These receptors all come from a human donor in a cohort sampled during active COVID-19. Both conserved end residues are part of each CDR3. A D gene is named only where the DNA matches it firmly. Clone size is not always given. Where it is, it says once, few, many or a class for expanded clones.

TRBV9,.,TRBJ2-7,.,TGTGCCAGCAGCGTAGAACTAGTGGGCGAGCAGTACTTC,CASSVELVGEQYF
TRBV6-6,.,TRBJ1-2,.,TGTGCCAGCAGATCAGGAACTTATGGCTACACCTTC,CASRSGTYGYTF
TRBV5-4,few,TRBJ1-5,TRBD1,TGTGCCAGCAGCTTACAGGGGGGCAATCAGCCCCAGCATTTT,CASSLQGGNQPQHF
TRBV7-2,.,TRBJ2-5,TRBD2,TGTGCCAGCAGCTTTAGCGGGCGGGGGGAGACCCAGTACTTC,CASSFSGRGETQYF
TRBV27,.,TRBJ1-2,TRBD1,TGTGCCAGCGGAAGACAGGGGGCCTCTCCTGGCTACACCTTC,CASGRQGASPGYTF
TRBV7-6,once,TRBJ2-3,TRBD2,TGTGCCAGCAGCAATAGAAAACTAGCGGGATTGGATACGCAGTATTTT,CASSNRKLAGLDTQYF
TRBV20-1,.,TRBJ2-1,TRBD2,TGCAGTGCTAGTGGGGCTAGCGGGAGGTTTATCAATGAGCAGTTCTTC,CSASGASGRFINEQFF
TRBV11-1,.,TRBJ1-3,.,TGTGCCAGCAGCCGAGCTCGTATTTTGAGGGCAAACACCATATATTTT,CASSRARILRANTIYF
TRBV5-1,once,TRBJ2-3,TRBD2,TGCGCCAGCAGCGCTACTAGCGGGAGACTGTTCACAGATACGCAGTATTTT,CASSATSGRLFTDTQYF
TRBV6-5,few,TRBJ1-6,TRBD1,TGTGCCAGCAGTACCCGGCAGGGGGCGATTTCACCCCTCCACTTT,CASSTRQGAISPLHF
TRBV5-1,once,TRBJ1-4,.,TGCGCCAGCAGCTTCCAGAACGAAAAACTGTTTTTT,CASSFQNEKLFF
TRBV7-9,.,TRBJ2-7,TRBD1,TGTGCCAGCAGCGGACGGGACAGGGGGGCCTACGAGCAGTACTTC,CASSGRDRGAYEQYF
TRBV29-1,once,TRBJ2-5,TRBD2,TGCAGCTGCACCCTAGCGGTACAAGAGACCCAGTACTTC,CSCTLAVQETQYF
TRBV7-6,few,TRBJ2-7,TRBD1,TGTGCCAGCAGCTTAGGGCAGGGGGTAGTAAACGAGCAGTACTTC,CASSLGQGVVNEQYF
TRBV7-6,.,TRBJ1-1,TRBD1,TGTGCCAGCAGCCCAGATTTCCGGGACAGGGCCCTACCAGGAGCTTTCTTT,CASSPDFRDRALPGAFF
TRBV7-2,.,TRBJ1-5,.,TGTGCCAGCAGCCCGCAGGGTAGAATTTGGCCCCAGCATTTT,CASSPQGRIWPQHF